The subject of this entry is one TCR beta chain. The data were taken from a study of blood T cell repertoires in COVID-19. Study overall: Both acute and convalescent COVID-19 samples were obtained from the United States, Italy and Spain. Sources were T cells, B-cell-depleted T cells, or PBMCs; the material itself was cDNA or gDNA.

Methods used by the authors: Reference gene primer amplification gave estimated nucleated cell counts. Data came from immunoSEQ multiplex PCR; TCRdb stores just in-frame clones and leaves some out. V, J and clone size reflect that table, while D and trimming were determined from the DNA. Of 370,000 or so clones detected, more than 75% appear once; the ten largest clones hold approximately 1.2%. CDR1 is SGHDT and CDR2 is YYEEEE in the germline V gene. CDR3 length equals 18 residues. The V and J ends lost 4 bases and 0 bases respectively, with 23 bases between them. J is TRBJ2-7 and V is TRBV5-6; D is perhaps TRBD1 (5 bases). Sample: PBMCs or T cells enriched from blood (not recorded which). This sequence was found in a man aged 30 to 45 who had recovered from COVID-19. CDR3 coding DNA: TGTGCCAGCAGCCCGCCCCCCCTGACAGACGTCTCCTCCTACGAGCAGTACTTC. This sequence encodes CASSPPPLTDVSSYEQYF.